The following is a T cell receptor (beta chain) sequence with its context. The sample is drawn from a study of blood T cell repertoires in COVID-19. The germline V and J ends were trimmed by 2 bases and 7 bases, with 9 bases remaining between them. Germline lookup yields CDR1 GTSNPN and CDR2 SVGIG (reference sequence). CDR3 size: 11 residues. TCRdb's copy holds only in-frame clones and misses some; the assay was immunoSEQ multiplex PCR. The sample lists approximately 170,000 clones; 85% to 90% were seen once. This receptor was identified in a woman in her sixties or seventies with COVID-19, enrolled during active disease. The V and J genes are TRBV30 and TRBJ2-7; D call uncertain. The sequencing sample was made of peripheral blood. The CDR3 sequence: CAWSPLVEQYF. The DNA for the CDR3 is TGTGCCTGGAGTCCACTCGTAGAGCAGTACTTC.